This T cell receptor (beta chain) was obtained from a study of CD8 T cells in ankylosing spondylitis. Study observations and caveats: It was reported that disease-linked clones were significantly enriched in matched ankylosing spondylitis synovial fluid. Disease-associated clonotypes exhibited CD8+ identity and were relatively infrequent in peripheral blood. Ankylosing spondylitis blood appeared to be characterized by a TCR beta motif of several highly homologous variants.

This clonotype appeared many times. Its antigen is still unknown. Each CDR3 protein is one row after TCRdb ran MiXCR on the 5' RACE reads. Of about 31,000 distinct CDR3 sequences listed, roughly 7.9% were seen once; the top ten hold approximately 10%. CDR3 length: 17 amino acids. With 5 bases clipped from V and 5 bases from J, the junction kept 14 bases outside the gene matches. The germline gives CDR1 MDHEN, CDR2 SYDVKM. The specimen was blood, either unsorted or a sorted T cell fraction (not recorded which). The J gene is TRBJ2-4, the V gene TRBV28, with TRBD2 matching 8 bases. This TCR derives from a male donor with ankylosing spondylitis or in good health (not recorded which). This CDR3 is CASSPLGSGSVQNIQYF. The DNA of the CDR3 is TGTGCCAGCAGTCCACTTGGGAGCGGGAGCGTCCAAAACATTCAGTACTTC. The variable domain in full, completed from reference TRBV28 and TRBJ2-4, reads DVKVTQSSRYLVKRTGEKVFLECVQDMDHENMFWYRQDPGLGLRLIYFSYDVKMKEKGDIPEGYSVSREKKERFSLILESASTNQTSMYLCASSPLGSGSVQNIQYFGAGTRLSVL.